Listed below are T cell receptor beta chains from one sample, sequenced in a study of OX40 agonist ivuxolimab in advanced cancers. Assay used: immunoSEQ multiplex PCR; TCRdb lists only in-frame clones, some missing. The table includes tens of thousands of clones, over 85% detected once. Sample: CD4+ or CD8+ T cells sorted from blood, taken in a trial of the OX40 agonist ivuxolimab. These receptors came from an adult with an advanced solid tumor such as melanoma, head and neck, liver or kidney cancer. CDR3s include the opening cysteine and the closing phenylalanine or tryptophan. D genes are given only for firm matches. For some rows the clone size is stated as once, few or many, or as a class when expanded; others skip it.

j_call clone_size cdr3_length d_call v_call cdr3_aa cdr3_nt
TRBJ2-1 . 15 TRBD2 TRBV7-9 CASSPLGGDYNEQFF TGTGCCAGCAGCCCCCTGGGGGGGGACTACAATGAGCAGTTCTTC
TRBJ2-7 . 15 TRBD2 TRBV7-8 CASSLQASGGYEQYF TGTGCCAGCAGCTTACAGGCTAGCGGGGGCTACGAGCAGTACTTC
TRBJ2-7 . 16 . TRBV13 CASSLSWAAIPYEQYF TGTGCCAGCAGCTTAAGTTGGGCAGCTATTCCCTACGAGCAGTACTTC
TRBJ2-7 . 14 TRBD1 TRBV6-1 CASSEGTGPYEQYF TGTGCCAGCAGTGAAGGGACAGGGCCTTACGAGCAGTACTTC
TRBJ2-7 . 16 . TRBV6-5 CASSYSEGPHSYEQYF TGTGCCAGCAGTTACTCAGAGGGACCGCACTCCTACGAGCAGTACTTC
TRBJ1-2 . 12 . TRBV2 CASSEGGYGYTF TGTGCCAGCAGTGAAGGGGGCTATGGCTACACCTTC
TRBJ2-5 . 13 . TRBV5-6 CASSFRGQETQYF TGTGCCAGCAGCTTCCGGGGGCAAGAGACCCAGTACTTC
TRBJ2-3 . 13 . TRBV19 CASRGGTTDTQYF TGTGCCAGTAGGGGGGGGACAACAGATACGCAGTATTTT
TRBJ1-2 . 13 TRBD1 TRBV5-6 CASSLGTGSLLTF TGTGCCAGCAGCTTGGGGACAGGATCGCTGTTGACCTTC
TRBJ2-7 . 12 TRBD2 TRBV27 CASSQRGDEQYF TGTGCCAGCAGCCAACGGGGGGACGAGCAGTACTTC
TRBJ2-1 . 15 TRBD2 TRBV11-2 CASSFGTSGRNEQFF TGTGCCAGCAGCTTCGGGACTAGCGGGAGGAATGAGCAGTTCTTC
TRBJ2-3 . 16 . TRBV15 CATSRVYGGQGLTQYF TGTGCCACCAGCAGAGTTTACGGGGGGCAAGGGTTAACGCAGTATTTT
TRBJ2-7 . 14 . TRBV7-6 CASSPPGQGYEQYF TGTGCCAGCAGCCCCCCGGGACAAGGTTACGAGCAGTACTTC
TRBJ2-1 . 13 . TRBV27 CASRLAIHNEQFF TGTGCCAGCAGATTAGCAATCCACAATGAGCAGTTCTTC
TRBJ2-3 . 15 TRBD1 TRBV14 CASSTRDRLTDTQYF TGTGCCAGCAGCACCCGGGACAGACTCACAGATACGCAGTATTTT
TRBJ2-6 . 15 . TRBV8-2 CGPKITQSRANVLTF TGTGGCCCAAAGATAACACAAAGTCGGGCCAACGTCCTGACTTTC
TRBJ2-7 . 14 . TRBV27 CASSLAPSSYEQYF TGTGCCAGCAGTTTAGCGCCAAGCTCCTACGAGCAGTACTTC
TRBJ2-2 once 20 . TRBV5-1 CASSLGQGSGVTPGTGELFF TGCGCCAGCAGCTTGGGCCAGGGTAGTGGTGTAACCCCCGGCACCGGGGAGCTGTTTTTT
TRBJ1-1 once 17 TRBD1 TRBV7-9 CASRGQTGGFVNTEAFF TGTGCCAGCAGGGGTCAGACAGGGGGATTTGTAAACACTGAAGCTTTCTTT
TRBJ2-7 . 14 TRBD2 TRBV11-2 CASSSAGGRREQYF TGTGCCAGCAGTTCAGCGGGAGGCCGCCGGGAGCAGTACTTC